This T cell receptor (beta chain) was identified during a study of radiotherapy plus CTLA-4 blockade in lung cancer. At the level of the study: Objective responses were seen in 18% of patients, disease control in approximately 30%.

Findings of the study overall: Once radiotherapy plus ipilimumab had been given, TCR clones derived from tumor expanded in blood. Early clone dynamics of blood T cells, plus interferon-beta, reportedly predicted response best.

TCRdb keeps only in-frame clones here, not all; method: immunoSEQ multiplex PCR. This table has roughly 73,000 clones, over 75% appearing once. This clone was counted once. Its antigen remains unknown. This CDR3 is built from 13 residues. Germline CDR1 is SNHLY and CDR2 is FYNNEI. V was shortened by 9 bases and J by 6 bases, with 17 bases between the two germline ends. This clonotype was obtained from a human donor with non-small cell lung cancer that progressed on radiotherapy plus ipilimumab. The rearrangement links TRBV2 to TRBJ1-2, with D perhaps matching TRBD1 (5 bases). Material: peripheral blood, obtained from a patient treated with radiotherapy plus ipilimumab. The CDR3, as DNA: TGTGCCAGTAGTCTTGGGGGGTACAATGGCTACACCTTC. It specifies CASSLGGYNGYTF.